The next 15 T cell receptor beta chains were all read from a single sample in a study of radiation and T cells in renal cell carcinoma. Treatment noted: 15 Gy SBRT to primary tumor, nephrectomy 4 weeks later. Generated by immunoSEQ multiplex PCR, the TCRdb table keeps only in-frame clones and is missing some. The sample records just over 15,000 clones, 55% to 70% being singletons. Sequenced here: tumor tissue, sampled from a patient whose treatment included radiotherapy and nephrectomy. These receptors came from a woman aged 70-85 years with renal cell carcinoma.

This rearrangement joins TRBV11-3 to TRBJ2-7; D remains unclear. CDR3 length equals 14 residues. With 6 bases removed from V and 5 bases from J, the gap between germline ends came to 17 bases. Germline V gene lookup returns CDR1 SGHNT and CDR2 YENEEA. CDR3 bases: TGTGCCAGCAGAGGGCACAGCACGAGGAACGAGCAGTACTTC. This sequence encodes CASRGHSTRNEQYF.

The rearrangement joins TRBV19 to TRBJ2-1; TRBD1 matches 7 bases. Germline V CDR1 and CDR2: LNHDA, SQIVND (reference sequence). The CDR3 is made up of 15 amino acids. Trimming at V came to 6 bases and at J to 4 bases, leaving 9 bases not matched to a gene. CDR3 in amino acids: CASSRTGSQYNEQFF. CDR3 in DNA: TGTGCCAGTAGCCGGACAGGCAGTCAGTACAATGAGCAGTTCTTC.

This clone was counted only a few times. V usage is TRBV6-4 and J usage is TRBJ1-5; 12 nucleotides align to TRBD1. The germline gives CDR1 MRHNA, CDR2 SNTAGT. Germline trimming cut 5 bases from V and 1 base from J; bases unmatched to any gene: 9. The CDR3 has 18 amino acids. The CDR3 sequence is CASSNPGQGALSNQPQHF. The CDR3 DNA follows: TGTGCCAGCAGTAATCCGGGACAGGGGGCGCTGAGCAATCAGCCCCAGCATTTT.

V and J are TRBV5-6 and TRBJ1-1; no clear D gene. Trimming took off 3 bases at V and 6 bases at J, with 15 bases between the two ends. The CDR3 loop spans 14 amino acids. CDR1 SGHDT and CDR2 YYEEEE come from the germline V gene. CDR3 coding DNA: TGTGCCAGCAGCTACCCCGGAAGCTCGGCTGAAGCTTTCTTT. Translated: CASSYPGSSAEAFF.

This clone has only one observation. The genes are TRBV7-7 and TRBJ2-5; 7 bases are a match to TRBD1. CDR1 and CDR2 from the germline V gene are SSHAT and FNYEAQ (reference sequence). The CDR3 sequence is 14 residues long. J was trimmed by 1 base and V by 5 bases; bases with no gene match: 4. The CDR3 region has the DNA TGTGCCAGCAGCGCCCGGACAGGCCAAGAGACCCAGTACTTC. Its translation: CASSARTGQETQYF.

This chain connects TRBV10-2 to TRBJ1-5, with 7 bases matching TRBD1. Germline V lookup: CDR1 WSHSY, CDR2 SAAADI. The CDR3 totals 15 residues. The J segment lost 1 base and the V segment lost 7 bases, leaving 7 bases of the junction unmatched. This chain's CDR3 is CASKKTGESNQPQHF. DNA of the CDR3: TGCGCCAGCAAAAAAACAGGGGAAAGCAATCAGCCCCAGCATTTT.

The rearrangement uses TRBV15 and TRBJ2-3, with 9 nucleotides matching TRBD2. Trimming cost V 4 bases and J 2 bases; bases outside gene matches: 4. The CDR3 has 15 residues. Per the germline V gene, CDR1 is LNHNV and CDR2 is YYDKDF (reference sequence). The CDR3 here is CATSTSGAPTDTQYF. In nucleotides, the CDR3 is TGTGCCACCAGCACTAGCGGGGCCCCCACAGATACGCAGTATTTT.

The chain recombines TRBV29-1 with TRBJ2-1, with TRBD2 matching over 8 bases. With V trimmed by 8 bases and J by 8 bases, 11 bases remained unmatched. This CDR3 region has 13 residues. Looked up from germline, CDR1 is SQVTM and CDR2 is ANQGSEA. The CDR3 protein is CSILADYKDEQFF. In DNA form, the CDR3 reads TGCAGCATACTAGCGGACTACAAGGATGAGCAGTTCTTC.

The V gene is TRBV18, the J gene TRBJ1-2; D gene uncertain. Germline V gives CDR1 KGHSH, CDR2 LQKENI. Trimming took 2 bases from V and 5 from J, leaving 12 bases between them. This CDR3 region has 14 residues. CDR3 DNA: TGTGCCAGCTCACCAGGGCAGGCGTCGTATGGCTACACCTTC. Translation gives CASSPGQASYGYTF.

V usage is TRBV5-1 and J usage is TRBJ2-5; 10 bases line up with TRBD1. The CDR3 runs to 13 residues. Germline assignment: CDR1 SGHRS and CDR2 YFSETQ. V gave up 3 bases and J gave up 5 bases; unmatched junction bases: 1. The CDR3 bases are TGCGCCAGCAGCTCGGGACAGGGGGAGACCCAGTACTTC. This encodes CASSSGQGETQYF.

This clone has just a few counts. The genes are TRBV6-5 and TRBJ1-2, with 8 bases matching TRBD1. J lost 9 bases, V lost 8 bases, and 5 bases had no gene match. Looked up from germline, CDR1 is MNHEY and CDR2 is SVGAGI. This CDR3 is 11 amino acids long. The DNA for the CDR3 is TGTGCCAGCTCGACAGGGGCTCGCTACACCTTC. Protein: CASSTGARYTF.

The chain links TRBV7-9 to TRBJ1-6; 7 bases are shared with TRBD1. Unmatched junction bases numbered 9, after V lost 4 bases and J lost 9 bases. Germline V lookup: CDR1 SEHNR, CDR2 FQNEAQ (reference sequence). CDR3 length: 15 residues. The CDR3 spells CASSSTDQGGSPLHF. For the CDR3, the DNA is TGTGCCAGCAGCTCAACCGACCAGGGGGGTTCACCCCTCCACTTT.

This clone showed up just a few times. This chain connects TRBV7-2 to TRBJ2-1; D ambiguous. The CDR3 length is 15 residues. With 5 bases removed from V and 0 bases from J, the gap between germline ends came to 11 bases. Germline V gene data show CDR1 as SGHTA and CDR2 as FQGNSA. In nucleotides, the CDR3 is TGTGCCAGCAGCCTGGGTATTACCTCCTACAATGAGCAGTTCTTC. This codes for CASSLGITSYNEQFF.

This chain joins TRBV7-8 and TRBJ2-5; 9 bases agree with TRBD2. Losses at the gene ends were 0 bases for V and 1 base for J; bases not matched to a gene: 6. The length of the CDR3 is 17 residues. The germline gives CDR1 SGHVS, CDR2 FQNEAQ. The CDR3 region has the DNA TGTGCCAGCAGCTTAGCGGGCCTAGCGGGGACCCAAGAGACCCAGTACTTC. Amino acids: CASSLAGLAGTQETQYF.

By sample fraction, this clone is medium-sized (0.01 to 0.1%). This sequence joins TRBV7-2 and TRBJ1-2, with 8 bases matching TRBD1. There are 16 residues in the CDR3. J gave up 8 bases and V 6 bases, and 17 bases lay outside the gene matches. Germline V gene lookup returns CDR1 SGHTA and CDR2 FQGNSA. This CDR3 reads CASSPRGETGEEGYTF. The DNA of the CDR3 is TGTGCCAGCAGTCCCCGCGGCGAGACAGGGGAGGAGGGCTACACCTTC. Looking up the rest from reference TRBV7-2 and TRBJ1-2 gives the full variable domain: GAGVSQSPSNKVTEKGKDVELRCDPISGHTALYWYRQSLGQGLEFLIYFQGNSAPDKSGLPSDRFSAERTGGSVSTLTIQRTQQEDSAVYLCASSPRGETGEEGYTFGSGTRLTVV.